The 27 T cell receptor beta chains below come from one sample, sequenced in a study of T cell clonality in common variable immunodeficiency. Using immunoSEQ multiplex PCR, the repertoire was profiled, and TCRdb retains in-frame clones only, with some absent. In total the sample includes around 42,000 clones, none of them seen once. Sequenced input: peripheral blood mononuclear cells. These receptors originate from a person aged 18-69 years in good health.

This clone came up many times. The sequenced fragment ends 3 residues before the CDR3 boundary, so the rest is inferred from the germline J gene. The V and J genes are TRBV19 and TRBJ1-4; unclear D gene. V was clipped by 9 bases and J by 8 bases, with 13 bases between them. Germline V lookup: CDR1 LNHDA, CDR2 SQIVND (reference sequence). The CDR3 covers 12 residues. The chain's CDR3 is CASPPPLEKLFF. CDR3 DNA (partial): TGTGCCAGCCCTCCTCCCCTCGAAAAA.

Concerning this clone: The read ends 3 residues before the CDR3 terminus; that terminus is restored from the germline J gene. V and J are TRBV19 and TRBJ2-4; possible D gene TRBD1, 5 bases. The CDR3 sequence is 16 residues long. Per the germline V gene, CDR1 is LNHDA and CDR2 is SQIVND (reference sequence). The sequenced part of the CDR3 DNA is TGTGCCAGTACCCAACCCAGGGCAGCTTATAACTATGGT. Protein: CASTQPRAAYNYG. The whole CDR3 reads CASTQPRAAYNYGQYF.

The sample holds many counts of this clone. The sequenced fragment ends 3 residues before the CDR3 boundary, so the rest is inferred from the germline J gene. The genes are TRBV7-3 and TRBJ2-1, with D possibly being TRBD2 (6 bases). Trimming took off 5 bases at V and 2 bases at J, with 10 bases between the two ends. Germline lookup yields CDR1 SGHTA and CDR2 FQGTGA. The CDR3 has 14 amino acids. The CDR3 spells CASSLGLTYNEQFF. The sequenced CDR3 bases are TGTGCCAGCAGCCTTGGACTAACCTACAATGAG. Full variable domain (missing parts from reference TRBV7-3 and TRBJ2-1): GAGVSQTPSNKVTEKGKYVELRCDPISGHTALYWYRQSLGQGPEFLIYFQGTGAADDSGLPNDRFFAVRPEGSVSTLKIQRTERGDSAVYLCASSLGLTYNEQFFGPGTRLTVL.

This clone was observed a handful of times. The sequence runs out 3 residues before the end of the CDR3; the remainder is reconstructed from the germline J gene. V and J are TRBV7-6 and TRBJ2-5; the D gene is possibly TRBD2 (6 bases). The CDR3 length is 14 residues. Germline values: CDR1 SGHVS, CDR2 FNYEAQ. Trimming took 1 base from V and 5 from J, leaving 11 bases between them. Partial CDR3 DNA: TGTGCCAGCAGCTTAGTGGAGGGTTCGGAGACC. It specifies CASSLVEGSET. From start to end, the CDR3 is CASSLVEGSETQYF.

This clone came up many times. The read halts 3 residues ahead of the CDR3 end, with the missing end drawn from the germline J gene. The chain uses TRBV2 and TRBJ2-7; TRBD2 might be the D (6 bases). V lost 7 bases to trimming and J lost 2 bases, with 18 bases between them. This CDR3 comprises 15 residues. Per the germline V gene, CDR1 is SNHLY and CDR2 is FYNNEI. The CDR3 spells CASKAGTLTTYEQYF. The covered CDR3 bases are TGTGCCAGCAAGGCCGGGACTTTGACTACCTACGAG.

This clone was observed at least ten times. From the germline J gene comes the end of the CDR3, since the read stops 3 residues before it. The V call is TRBV7-6, the J call TRBJ2-6; D unclear. The CDR3 contains 16 residues. Trimming took off 4 bases at V and 1 base at J, with 11 bases between the two ends. Looked up from germline, CDR1 is SGHVS and CDR2 is FNYEAQ. The part of the CDR3 DNA that was read is TGTGCCAGCAGCTCGATGGGCAGGTCTGGGGCCAACGTC. This codes for CASSSMGRSGANV. The full CDR3 reads CASSSMGRSGANVLTF.

Comment on this clone: Sequencing ends 3 residues short of the CDR3 end; the germline J gene provides the rest. V usage is TRBV18 and J usage is TRBJ2-7; TRBD2 agrees at 8 bases. This CDR3 region has 18 residues. Per germline, CDR1 KGHSH and CDR2 LQKENI. With 2 bases clipped from V and 3 bases from J, the junction kept 15 bases outside the gene matches. CDR3 amino acids: CASSPSGGFGWSHYEQYF. The part of the CDR3 DNA that was read is TGTGCCAGCTCACCATCGGGGGGGTTTGGGTGGAGCCACTACGAG.

Many counts were recorded for this clone. The CDR3 end falls 3 residues outside the read, so it is completed with the germline J gene. The rearrangement links TRBV5-1 to TRBJ2-4, with TRBD1 matching 7 bases. CDR3 length: 18 residues. The germline V gene encodes CDR1 SGHRS and CDR2 YFSETQ. With V trimmed by 2 bases and J by 0 bases, 11 bases remained unmatched. CDR3 DNA, as far as it was read: TGCGCCAGCAGCTTACCAGTTCCGGGACAGCTAGCCAAAAACATT. Encoded protein: CASSLPVPGQLAKNI. The whole CDR3 sequence reads CASSLPVPGQLAKNIQYF.

This clone was counted ten times or more. The read gets to within 3 residues of the CDR3 end, and the germline J gene fills in the rest. The V call is TRBV29-1, the J call TRBJ2-1; TRBD2 aligns across 9 bases. Germline-derived CDR1 and CDR2 are SQVTM and ANQGSEA. This CDR3 is 14 amino acids long. The junction had 8 bases not matched to a gene; V was cut back by 4 bases and J by 7 bases. The CDR3 reads CSVVRAGGGNEQFF. The part of the CDR3 DNA that was read is TGCAGCGTTGTTCGAGCGGGAGGTGGTAATGAG.

This clone has more than one count but fewer than ten. Read sequence stops 3 residues before the CDR3 end, and the germline J gene provides the missing end. The V and J genes are TRBV19 and TRBJ2-7, with D tentatively TRBD2 (5 bases). CDR1 and CDR2 from the germline V gene are LNHDA and SQIVND (reference sequence). V lost 7 bases, J lost 5 bases, and 9 bases lay in between. The CDR3 sequence is 11 residues long. This CDR3 reads CASNSGHEQYF. CDR3 bases read: TGTGCCAGTAACAGCGGCCACGAG.

This clone has at least ten counts. The read gets to within 3 residues of the CDR3 end, and the germline J gene fills in the rest. The chain has TRBV20-1 and TRBJ1-6; D may be TRBD1 (6 bases). The CDR3 has 14 amino acids. Trimming shortened V by 0 bases and J by 8 bases, and 11 bases separated the two germline ends. The germline CDR1 and CDR2 sequences are DFQATT and SNEGSKA (reference sequence). The CDR3 bases that were read are TGCAGTGCTAGAGATGGAGGGGGGGATTCACCC. Its protein is CSARDGGGDSP. The full-length CDR3 reads as CSARDGGGDSPLHF.

This clone was found many times. The CDR3 loop reads CAWERGLSTDTQYF. CDR3 DNA, as far as it was read: TGTGCCTGGGAGCGGGGCTTAAGTACAGATACG. The rearrangement joins TRBV30 to TRBJ2-3, with 7 bases matching TRBD2. The read ends 3 residues before the CDR3 terminus; that terminus is restored from the germline J gene. This CDR3 spans 14 amino acids. CDR1 is GTSNPN, CDR2 SVGIG, per germline (reference sequence). V was pared by 5 bases and J by 3 bases, with 8 bases of the junction left unmatched.

Only a few counts were recorded for this clone. A much larger clonotype is one base distant, so this may be a read error. The CDR3 end lies 3 residues beyond the end of the read and is filled in from the germline J gene. Other DNA sequences in the sample encode the same CDR3. The chain is built from TRBV5-1 and TRBJ1-3; D is ambiguous. This CDR3 is built from 15 residues. Per the germline V gene, CDR1 is SGHRS and CDR2 is YFSETQ. The CDR3 bases that were read are TGCGCCAGCAGAGCGGCGGGGTCTGATGGAAACACA. This sequence encodes CASRAAGSDGNT. In full, the CDR3 is CASRAAGSDGNTIYF.

This clone was found many times. The CDR3 end falls 3 residues outside the read, so it is completed with the germline J gene. The chain couples TRBV2 to TRBJ2-5, with 11 positions matching TRBD1. CDR3 size: 15 residues. With V trimmed by 6 bases and J by 5 bases, 8 bases remained unmatched. Germline V lookup: CDR1 SNHLY, CDR2 FYNNEI. CDR3 residues: CASSVTGTGGETQYF. The CDR3 bases that were read are TGTGCCAGCAGCGTTACCGGGACAGGGGGGGAGACC.

This clone was detected many times. The read ends 3 residues before the CDR3 terminus; that terminus is restored from the germline J gene. The rearrangement uses TRBV5-1 and TRBJ1-4; 7 bases match TRBD1. The CDR3 is made up of 14 amino acids. The junction had 2 bases not matched to a gene; V was cut back by 4 bases and J by 2 bases. In germline, CDR1 is SGHRS, CDR2 YFSETQ. CDR3 residues: CASSTTGTNEKLFF. The sequenced CDR3 bases are TGCGCCAGCAGCACGACAGGGACTAATGAAAAA.

The table lists this clone with many counts. Read sequence stops 3 residues before the CDR3 end, and the germline J gene provides the missing end. This chain connects TRBV7-6 to TRBJ2-3, with D maybe TRBD2 (5 bases). CDR3 length: 14 residues. V lost 4 bases, J lost 6 bases, and 14 bases lay in between. Germline CDR1 is SGHVS and CDR2 is FNYEAQ. CDR3 bases read: TGTGCCAGCAGCTCGGACTTTACCACGGATACG. This translates into CASSSDFTTDT. The full CDR3 reads CASSSDFTTDTQYF.

This clone appeared many times. Read data end 3 residues before the CDR3 end; the end is taken from the germline J gene. The rearrangement links TRBV2 to TRBJ1-5; D call uncertain. This CDR3 region has 15 residues. Germline-derived CDR1 and CDR2 are SNHLY and FYNNEI. The V end was cut by 3 bases, the J end by 1 base, with 10 bases between. Partial CDR3 DNA: TGTGCCAGCAGTGAGCTAGAAAGGAGCAATCAGCCC. This encodes CASSELERSNQP. The whole CDR3 sequence reads CASSELERSNQPQHF.

This clone was recorded many times. The CDR3 extends 3 residues past the end of the read, so its final part is completed from the germline J gene. The rearrangement uses TRBV15 and TRBJ2-3; possible D gene TRBD2, 5 bases. Deletions cut 5 bases from V and 6 bases from J, with 21 bases between. The CDR3 extends over 16 amino acids. CDR1 and CDR2 (germline): LNHNV, YYDKDF (reference sequence). The CDR3 spells CATSAGQFPTWDTQYF. The CDR3 bases that were read are TGTGCCACCAGCGCGGGCCAGTTCCCAACCTGGGATACG.

This clone has at least ten counts. With the read ending 3 residues before the CDR3 end, the germline J gene is used to fill in that end. The chain links TRBV20-1 to TRBJ2-5, with TRBD2 identical over 11 bases. The CDR3 contains 16 residues. Trimming cost V 4 bases and J 7 bases; bases outside gene matches: 14. Germline CDR1 reads DFQATT; CDR2 reads SNEGSKA (reference sequence). CDR3 in amino acids: CSAKALTSGIWGTQYF. The sequenced part of the CDR3 DNA is TGCAGTGCTAAAGCCTTGACTAGCGGGATTTGGGGGACC.

This clone has a count of ten or more. This CDR3 reads CASSSQGGLYEQYF. The CDR3 DNA, read in part, is TGCGCCAGCAGCTCACAGGGTGGCCTCTACGAG. The chain uses TRBV5-1 and TRBJ2-7, with D possibly TRBD1 on 6 matching bases. The read halts 3 residues ahead of the CDR3 end, with the missing end drawn from the germline J gene. Germline-derived CDR1 and CDR2 are SGHRS and YFSETQ. The CDR3 runs to 14 residues. Trimming removed 3 bases from V and 3 bases from J, with 13 bases in between.

Regarding this clone: The observed sequence ends 3 residues before the CDR3 terminus, with the missing tail filled in from the germline J gene. The V and J genes are TRBV5-1 and TRBJ2-3; TRBD2 aligns across 8 bases. The germline V gene encodes CDR1 SGHRS and CDR2 YFSETQ. The ends lost 4 bases at V and 1 base at J; junction bases unmatched: 5. The CDR3 length is 15 residues. The CDR3 DNA, read in part, is TGCGCCAGCAGCCCCTCGCGGGGGGGCACAGATACG. Translation gives CASSPSRGGTDT. In full, the CDR3 reads CASSPSRGGTDTQYF.

In its sample, this clone was seen many times. The DNA ends 3 residues before the CDR3 does, and the rest of the CDR3 is filled in from the germline J gene. The chain links TRBV11-3 to TRBJ2-1; possibly TRBD2 for D (5 bases). The CDR3 runs 13 residues. Between the trimmed V and J ends, which lost 1 base and 9 bases, there was a span of 10 bases. The germline V gene has CDR1 SGHNT and CDR2 YENEEA. The sequenced CDR3 bases are TGTGCCAGCAGCTTAGGAGGGTGGTTTGAG. Translated: CASSLGGWFE. The entire CDR3 reads CASSLGGWFEQFF.

The sample holds many counts of this clone. The CDR3 end lies 3 residues beyond the end of the read and is filled in from the germline J gene. V and J are TRBV6-1 and TRBJ2-2, with D maybe TRBD2 (5 bases). The V gene lost 0 bases and the J gene lost 2 bases, with 10 bases spanning the gap. The germline V gene encodes CDR1 MNHNS and CDR2 SASEGT. The CDR3 is made up of 16 amino acids. The CDR3 region is CASSEAAAANTGELFF. The covered CDR3 bases are TGTGCCAGCAGTGAAGCAGCGGCGGCCAACACCGGGGAG.

This clone was counted at least ten times. The DNA ends 3 residues before the CDR3 does, and the rest of the CDR3 is filled in from the germline J gene. The V and J genes are TRBV19 and TRBJ2-7; 8 bases line up with TRBD1. Germline V CDR1 and CDR2: LNHDA, SQIVND (reference sequence). After removal of 3 bases from V and 2 bases from J, the junction contained 3 bases not matched to a gene. The CDR3 is made up of 14 amino acids. CDR3 DNA (partial): TGTGCCAGTAGTATGGGGACAGGCACCTACGAG. Its protein is CASSMGTGTYE. The CDR3 reads in full as CASSMGTGTYEQYF.

In its sample, this clone was seen many times. The CDR3 extends 3 residues past the end of the read, so its final part is completed from the germline J gene. The chain uses TRBV6-2 or TRBV6-3 and TRBJ1-1; D may be TRBD1 (5 bases). CDR3 size: 13 residues. Germline lookup yields CDR1 MNHEY and CDR2 SVGEGT. V lost 6 bases to trimming and J lost 3 bases, with 11 bases between them. The CDR3 DNA, read in part, is TGTGCCAGCAGACAGGAGTCGTACACTGAA. It specifies CASRQESYTE. The entire CDR3 sequence reads CASRQESYTEAFF.

This clone was counted many times. The CDR3 end is not reached by the read, which stops 3 residues before it; the germline J gene fills it in. V gene TRBV19 combines with J gene TRBJ1-2; 8 bases fit TRBD1. The CDR3 is 14 amino acids. Germline V gene lookup returns CDR1 LNHDA and CDR2 SQIVND (reference sequence). J was trimmed by 7 bases and V by 2 bases; bases with no gene match: 6. The CDR3 loop reads CASSILGQDGGYTF. The DNA read from the CDR3 is TGTGCCAGTAGTATATTGGGACAGGACGGTGGC.

Ten or more counts support this clone. The missing CDR3 end, 3 residues past where the read stops, is filled in from the germline J gene. The gene calls are TRBV5-6 and TRBJ2-3, with 8 nucleotides matching TRBD2. CDR3 length: 13 amino acids. J lost 5 bases, V lost 6 bases, and 5 bases had no gene match. The germline CDR1 and CDR2 sequences are SGHDT and YYEEEE. CDR3 residues: CASTSGGLDTQYF. CDR3 DNA, as far as it was read: TGTGCCAGCACCTCGGGGGGGTTAGATACG. The full variable domain, with the rest looked up from reference TRBV5-6 and TRBJ2-3, is DAGVTQSPTHLIKTRGQQVTLRCSPKSGHDTVSWYQQALGQGPQFIFQYYEEEERQRGNFPDRFSGHQFPNYSSELNVNALLLGDSALYLCASTSGGLDTQYFGPGTRLTVL.